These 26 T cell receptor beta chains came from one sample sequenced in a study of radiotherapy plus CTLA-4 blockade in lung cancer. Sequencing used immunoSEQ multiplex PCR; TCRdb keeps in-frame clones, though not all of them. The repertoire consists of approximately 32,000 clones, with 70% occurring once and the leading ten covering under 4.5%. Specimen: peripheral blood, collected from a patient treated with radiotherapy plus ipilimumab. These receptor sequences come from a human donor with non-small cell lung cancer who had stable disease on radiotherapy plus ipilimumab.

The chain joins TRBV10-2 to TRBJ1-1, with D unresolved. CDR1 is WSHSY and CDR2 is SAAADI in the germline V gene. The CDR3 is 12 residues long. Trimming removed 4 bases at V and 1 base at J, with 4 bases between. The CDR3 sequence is CASSGKNTEAFF. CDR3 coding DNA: TGCGCCAGCAGTGGCAAGAACACTGAAGCTTTCTTT.

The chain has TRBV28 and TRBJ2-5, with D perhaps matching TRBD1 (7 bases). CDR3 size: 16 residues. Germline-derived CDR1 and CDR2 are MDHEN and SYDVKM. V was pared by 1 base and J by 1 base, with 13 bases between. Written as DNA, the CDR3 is TGTGCCAGCAGTTTATTTCAGGGGGGAAGCCAAGAGACCCAGTACTTC. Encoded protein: CASSLFQGGSQETQYF.

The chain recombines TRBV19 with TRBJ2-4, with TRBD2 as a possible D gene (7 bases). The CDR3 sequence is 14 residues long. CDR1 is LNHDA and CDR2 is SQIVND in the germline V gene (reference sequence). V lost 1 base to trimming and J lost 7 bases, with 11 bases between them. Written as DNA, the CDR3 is TGTGCCAGTAGTATAGCCGGGGGGCAGAACATTCAGTACTTC. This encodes CASSIAGGQNIQYF.

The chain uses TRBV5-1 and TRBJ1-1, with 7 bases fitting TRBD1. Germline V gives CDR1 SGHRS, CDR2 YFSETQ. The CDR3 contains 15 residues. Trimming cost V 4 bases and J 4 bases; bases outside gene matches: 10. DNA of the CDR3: TGCGCCAGCAGCAGGGCAGGACAGGACGTCACTGAAGCTTTCTTT. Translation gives CASSRAGQDVTEAFF.

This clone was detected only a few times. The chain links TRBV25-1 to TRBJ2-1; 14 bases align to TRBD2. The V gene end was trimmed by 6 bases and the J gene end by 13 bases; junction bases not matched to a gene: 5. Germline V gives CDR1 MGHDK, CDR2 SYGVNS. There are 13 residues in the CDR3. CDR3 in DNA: TGTGCCAGCAGAATGGGACTAGCGGGAGCCCAGTTCTTC. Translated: CASRMGLAGAQFF.

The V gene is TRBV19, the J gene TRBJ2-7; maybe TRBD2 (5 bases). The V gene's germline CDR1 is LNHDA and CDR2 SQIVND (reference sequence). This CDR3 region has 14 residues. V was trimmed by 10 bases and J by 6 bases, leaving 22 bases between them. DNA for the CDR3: TGTGCCACCGGCTTCGGGTTTAGAGAGGGCGAGCAGTACTTC. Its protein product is CATGFGFREGEQYF. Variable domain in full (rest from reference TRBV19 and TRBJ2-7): DGGITQSPKYLFRKEGQNVTLSCEQNLNHDAMYWYRQDPGQGLRLIYYSQIVNDFQKGDIAEGYSVSREKKESFPLTVTSAQKNPTAFYLCATGFGFREGEQYFGPGTRLTVT.

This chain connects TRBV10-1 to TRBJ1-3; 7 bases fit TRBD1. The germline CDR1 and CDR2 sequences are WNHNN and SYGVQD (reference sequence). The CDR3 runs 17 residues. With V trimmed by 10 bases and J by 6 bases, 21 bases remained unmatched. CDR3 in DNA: TGCGCCACCCTAAAAAACAGGGGCTCACACGCGGAAAACACCATATATTTT. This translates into CATLKNRGSHAENTIYF.

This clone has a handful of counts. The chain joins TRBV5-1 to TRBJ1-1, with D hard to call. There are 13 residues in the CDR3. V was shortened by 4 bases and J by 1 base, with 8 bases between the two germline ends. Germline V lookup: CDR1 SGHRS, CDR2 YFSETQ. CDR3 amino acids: CASSLGENTEAFF. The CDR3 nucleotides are TGCGCCAGCAGCCTAGGCGAGAACACTGAAGCTTTCTTT.

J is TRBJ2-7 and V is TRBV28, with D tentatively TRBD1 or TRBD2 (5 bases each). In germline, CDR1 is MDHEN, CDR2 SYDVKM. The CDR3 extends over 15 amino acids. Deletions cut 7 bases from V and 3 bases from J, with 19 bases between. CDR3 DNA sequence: TGTGCCAGCATCCTGCGTGGGGGAATTAGCTACGAGCAGTACTTC. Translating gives CASILRGGISYEQYF.

The chain's CDR3 is CASSPRGGNQPQHF. The CDR3 DNA is TGCGCCAGCAGCCCTAGGGGCGGCAATCAGCCCCAGCATTTT. The chain carries TRBV5-1 and TRBJ1-5, with a tentative D call TRBD1 (5 bases). Germline CDR1 SGHRS, CDR2 YFSETQ. The V end lost 4 bases, the J end lost 2 bases, and 10 bases lay between the germline ends. The CDR3 loop spans 14 amino acids.

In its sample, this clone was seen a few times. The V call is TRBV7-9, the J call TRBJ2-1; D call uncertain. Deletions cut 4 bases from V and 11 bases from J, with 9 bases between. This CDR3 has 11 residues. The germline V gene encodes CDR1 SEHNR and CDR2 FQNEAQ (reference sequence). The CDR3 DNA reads TGTGCCAGCAGCTCGAGCGAAAAGCAGTTCTTC. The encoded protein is CASSSSEKQFF. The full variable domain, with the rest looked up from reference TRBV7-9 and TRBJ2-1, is DTGVSQNPRHKITKRGQNVTFRCDPISEHNRLYWYRQTLGQGPEFLTYFQNEAQLEKSRLLSDRFSAERPKGSFSTLEIQRTEQGDSAMYLCASSSSEKQFFGPGTRLTVL.

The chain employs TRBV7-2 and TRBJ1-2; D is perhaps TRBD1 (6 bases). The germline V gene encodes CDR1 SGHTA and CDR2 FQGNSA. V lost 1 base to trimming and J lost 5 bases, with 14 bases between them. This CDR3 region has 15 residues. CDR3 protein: CASSLGQAGTYGYTF. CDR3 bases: TGTGCCAGCAGCTTAGGACAGGCCGGGACGTATGGCTACACCTTC. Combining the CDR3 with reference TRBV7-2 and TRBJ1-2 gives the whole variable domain GAGVSQSPSNKVTEKGKDVELRCDPISGHTALYWYRQSLGQGLEFLIYFQGNSAPDKSGLPSDRFSAERTGGSVSTLTIQRTQQEDSAVYLCASSLGQAGTYGYTFGSGTRLTVV.

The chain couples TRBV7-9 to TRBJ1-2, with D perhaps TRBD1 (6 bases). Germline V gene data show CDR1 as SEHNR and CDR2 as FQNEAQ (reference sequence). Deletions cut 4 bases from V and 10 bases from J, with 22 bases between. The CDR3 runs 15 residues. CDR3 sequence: CASSSRTALRRDYTF. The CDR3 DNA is TGTGCCAGCAGCTCACGGACAGCTCTCCGTCGGGACTACACCTTC.

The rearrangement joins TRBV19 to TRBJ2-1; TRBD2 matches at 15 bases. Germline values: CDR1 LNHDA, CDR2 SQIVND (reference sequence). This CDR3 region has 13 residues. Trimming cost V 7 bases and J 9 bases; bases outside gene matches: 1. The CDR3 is CASTGLAGGEQFF. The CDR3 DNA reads TGTGCCAGTACGGGACTAGCGGGGGGTGAGCAGTTCTTC.

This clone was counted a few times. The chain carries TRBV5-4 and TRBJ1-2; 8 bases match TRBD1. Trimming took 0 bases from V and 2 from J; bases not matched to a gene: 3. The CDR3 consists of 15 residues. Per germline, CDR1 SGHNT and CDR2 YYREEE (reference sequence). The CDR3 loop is CASSLVGQDNYGYTF. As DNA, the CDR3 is TGTGCCAGCAGCTTGGTGGGACAGGACAACTATGGCTACACCTTC.

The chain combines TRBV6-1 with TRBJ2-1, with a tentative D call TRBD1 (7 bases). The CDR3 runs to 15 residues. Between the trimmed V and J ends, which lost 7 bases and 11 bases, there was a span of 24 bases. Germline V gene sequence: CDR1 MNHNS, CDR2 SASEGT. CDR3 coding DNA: TGTGCCAGCATCAACCCTGGTGGAGGGGGCTCTCAGCAGTTCTTC. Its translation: CASINPGGGGSQQFF.

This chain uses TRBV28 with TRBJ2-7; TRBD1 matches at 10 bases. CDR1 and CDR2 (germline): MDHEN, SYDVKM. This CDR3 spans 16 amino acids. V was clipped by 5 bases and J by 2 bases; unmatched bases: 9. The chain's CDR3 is CASSPIGQGGTYEQYF. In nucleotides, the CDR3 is TGTGCCAGCAGTCCCATCGGACAGGGGGGGACCTACGAGCAGTACTTC.

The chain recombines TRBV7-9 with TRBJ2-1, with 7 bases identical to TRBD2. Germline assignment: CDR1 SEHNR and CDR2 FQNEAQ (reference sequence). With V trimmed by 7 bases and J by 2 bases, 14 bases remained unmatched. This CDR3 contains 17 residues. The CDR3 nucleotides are TGTGCCAGCATTGGATCTCGCGGGAGTAAAACCTACAATGAGCAGTTCTTC. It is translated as CASIGSRGSKTYNEQFF. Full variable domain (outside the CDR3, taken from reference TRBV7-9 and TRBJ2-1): DTGVSQNPRHKITKRGQNVTFRCDPISEHNRLYWYRQTLGQGPEFLTYFQNEAQLEKSRLLSDRFSAERPKGSFSTLEIQRTEQGDSAMYLCASIGSRGSKTYNEQFFGPGTRLTVL.

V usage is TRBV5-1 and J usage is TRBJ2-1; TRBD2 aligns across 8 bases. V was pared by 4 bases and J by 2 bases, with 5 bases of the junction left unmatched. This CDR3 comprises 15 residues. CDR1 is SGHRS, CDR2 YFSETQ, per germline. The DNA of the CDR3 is TGCGCCAGCAGCCGTGATAGCGGGACCTACAATGAGCAGTTCTTC. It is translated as CASSRDSGTYNEQFF.

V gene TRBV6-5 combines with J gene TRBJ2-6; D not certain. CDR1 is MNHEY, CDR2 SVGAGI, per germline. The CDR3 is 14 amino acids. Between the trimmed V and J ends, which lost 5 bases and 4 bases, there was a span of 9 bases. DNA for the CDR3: TGTGCCAGCAGTAAAGACTCCGGGGCCAACGTCCTGACTTTC. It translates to CASSKDSGANVLTF.

The CDR3 spells CASSMATSGSPGAFF. The DNA of the CDR3 is TGTGCCAGCAGCATGGCAACCTCGGGGTCGCCCGGGGCTTTCTTT. The chain recombines TRBV28 with TRBJ1-1, with D unresolved. Germline V lookup: CDR1 MDHEN, CDR2 SYDVKM. This CDR3 contains 15 residues. With 6 bases removed from V and 11 bases from J, the gap between germline ends came to 25 bases.

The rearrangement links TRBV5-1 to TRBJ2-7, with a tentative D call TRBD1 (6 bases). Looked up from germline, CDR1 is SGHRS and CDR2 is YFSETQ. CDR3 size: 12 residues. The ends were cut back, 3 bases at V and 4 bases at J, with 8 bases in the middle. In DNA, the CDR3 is TGCGCCAGCAGCTCGACAGGTTACGAGCAGTACTTC. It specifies CASSSTGYEQYF.

The CDR3 loop reads CATTSRDRSSPKAYNEQFF. DNA of the CDR3: TGTGCCACTACATCACGGGATCGTTCTAGCCCCAAGGCATACAATGAGCAGTTCTTC. The chain combines TRBV27 with TRBJ2-1; D perhaps matches TRBD2 (5 bases). CDR1 and CDR2 (germline): MNHEY, SMNVEV (reference sequence). This CDR3 is 19 amino acids long. V was pared by 10 bases and J by 4 bases, with 32 bases between.

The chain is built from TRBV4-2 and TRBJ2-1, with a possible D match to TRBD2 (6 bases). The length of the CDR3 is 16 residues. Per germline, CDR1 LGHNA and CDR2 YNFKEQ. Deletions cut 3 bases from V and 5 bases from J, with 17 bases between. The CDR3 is CASSHPLGTPDNEQFF. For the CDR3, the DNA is TGTGCCAGCAGCCACCCCCTCGGGACTCCGGACAATGAGCAGTTCTTC.

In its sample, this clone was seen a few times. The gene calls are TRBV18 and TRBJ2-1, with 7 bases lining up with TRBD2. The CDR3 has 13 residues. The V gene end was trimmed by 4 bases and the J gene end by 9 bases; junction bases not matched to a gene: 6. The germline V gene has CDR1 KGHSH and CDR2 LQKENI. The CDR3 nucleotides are TGTGCCAGCTCACAGGGGACTACCACTGAGCAGTTCTTC. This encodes CASSQGTTTEQFF.

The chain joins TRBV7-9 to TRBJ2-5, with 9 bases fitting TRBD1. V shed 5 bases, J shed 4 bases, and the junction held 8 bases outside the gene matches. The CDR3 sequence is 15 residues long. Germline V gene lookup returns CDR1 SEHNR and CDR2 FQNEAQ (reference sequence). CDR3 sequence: CASSREGTGRETQYF. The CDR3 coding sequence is TGTGCCAGCAGCAGGGAAGGGACAGGGAGAGAGACCCAGTACTTC.